This T cell receptor beta chain is drawn from a study of T cell responses to AZD1222 COVID-19 vaccine. Second-dose schedules of about 4 or about 12 weeks were combined. On this clone itself: Its cognate antigen is unknown.

The study's findings and limits: It should be noted that donors were predominantly white British and more often female, and clonal diversity was possibly underestimated. Spike-spanning, vaccine-associated CD4 TCRs were dominant at 160-218 and 743-854. Spike-specific TCR depth and breadth grew after two AZD1222 doses.

Sequenced by immunoSEQ multiplex PCR; TCRdb stores in-frame clones only, minus some. The sample includes 90,000 to 150,000 clones, around 90% of them seen just once. The CDR3 covers 14 residues. V trimming: 5 bases; J trimming: 4 bases; junction bases outside the gene matches: 7. Germline CDR1 and CDR2: SQVTM and ANQGSEA. This specimen consisted of peripheral blood, obtained 28 days after the second AZD1222 dose. This sequence joins TRBV29-1 and TRBJ1-5; 8 bases are a match to TRBD1. The receptor was isolated from an adult who received the AZD1222 COVID-19 vaccine. The CDR3 nucleotides read TGCAGCGTTATCGGACAGGGACCTAATCAGCCCCAGCATTTT. Its protein is CSVIGQGPNQPQHF. The full variable domain, in which reference TRBV29-1 and TRBJ1-5 provide the parts outside the CDR3, is SAVISQKPSRDICQRGTSLTIQCQVDSQVTMMFWYRQQPGQSLTLIATANQGSEATYESGFVIDKFPISRPNLTFSTLTVSNMSPEDSSIYLCSVIGQGPNQPQHFGDGTRLSIL.